The 15 T cell receptor beta chains below all came from one sample that was sequenced in a study of CD8 T cells in ankylosing spondylitis. MiXCR was run by TCRdb on the 5' RACE reads, yielding one entry per CDR3 protein. The table has over 700,000 distinct CDR3 sequences, around a fifth seen once. Study observations and caveats: Blood of patients with ankylosing spondylitis appeared to be characterized by a TCR beta motif of eight highly homologous variants.

No cognate antigen is known for these TCRs. Sequencing was carried out using blood, either unsorted or a sorted T cell fraction (not recorded which). The source is a male donor with ankylosing spondylitis.

This clonotype showed up just a few times. The rearrangement joins TRBV2 to TRBJ2-1; 9 bases agree with TRBD2. This CDR3 has 15 residues. V lost 8 bases and J lost 0; bases outside the gene matches: 5. CDR1 SNHLY and CDR2 FYNNEI come from the germline V gene. The CDR3 sequence: CASLWREGSYNEQFF. The CDR3 DNA follows: TGTGCCAGCCTTTGGCGGGAGGGCTCCTACAATGAGCAGTTCTTC.

This clonotype has just a few counts. This rearrangement joins TRBV20-1 to TRBJ1-6; maybe TRBD1 (6 bases). Germline V gives CDR1 DFQATT, CDR2 SNEGSKA (reference sequence). The CDR3 extends over 14 amino acids. Trimming removed 5 bases at V and 10 bases at J, with 18 bases between. This CDR3 is CSAYNRETRSPLHF. The CDR3 DNA reads TGCAGTGCTTACAACAGGGAAACGAGGTCACCCCTCCACTTT.

V and J are TRBV4-1 and TRBJ2-5; D unclear. This CDR3 contains 16 residues. V was shortened by 4 bases and J by 2 bases, with 17 bases between the two germline ends. Germline CDR1 is MGHRA and CDR2 is YSYEKL. The CDR3 coding sequence is TGCGCCAGCAGCCGGGTTGGATCCGCCTATCAAGAGACCCAGTACTTC. Translating it yields CASSRVGSAYQETQYF.

This clonotype has at least ten counts. This chain joins TRBV4-2 and TRBJ2-1; D is possibly TRBD2 (6 bases). Trimming took off 6 bases at V and 6 bases at J, with 21 bases between the two ends. This CDR3 comprises 16 residues. Per the germline V gene, CDR1 is LGHNA and CDR2 is YNFKEQ. This CDR3 reads CASRGEVGRGFNEQFF. The CDR3 DNA is TGTGCCAGCAGGGGAGAAGTGGGGCGGGGTTTCAATGAGCAGTTCTTC.

This clonotype was detected only a few times. V is TRBV5-1 and J is TRBJ1-4, with D hard to call. With 0 bases removed from V and 1 base from J, the gap between germline ends came to 7 bases. The germline CDR1 and CDR2 sequences are SGHRS and YFSETQ. The CDR3 is 15 amino acids. In DNA, the CDR3 is TGCGCCAGCAGCTTGGGGAGTGGAACTAATGAAAAACTGTTTTTT. Translation: CASSLGSGTNEKLFF.

This clonotype has a handful of counts. The J gene is TRBJ1-1, the V gene TRBV5-6; D unclear. The CDR3 extends over 13 amino acids. V was trimmed by 2 bases and J by 8 bases, leaving 13 bases between them. Germline CDR1 is SGHDT and CDR2 is YYEEEE. CDR3 residues: CASSFSSLREAFF. The CDR3 coding sequence is TGTGCCAGCAGCTTTAGCAGCCTACGGGAAGCTTTCTTT.

This sequence joins TRBV4-1 and TRBJ2-5; D ambiguous. The V gene lost 0 bases and the J gene lost 9 bases, with 8 bases spanning the gap. This CDR3 is built from 12 residues. Germline loops: CDR1 MGHRA, CDR2 YSYEKL. The CDR3, as DNA: TGCGCCAGCAGCCAAGATCCGGGTCCCCAGTACTTC. Protein product: CASSQDPGPQYF.

This chain joins TRBV24-1 and TRBJ2-3; D is perhaps TRBD2 (6 bases). There are 13 residues in the CDR3. Germline lookup yields CDR1 KGHDR and CDR2 SFDVKD. Trimming removed 2 bases at V and 7 bases at J, with 9 bases between. This CDR3 reads CATSDSTSYTQYF. As DNA, the CDR3 is TGTGCCACCAGTGATTCAACTAGCTATACGCAGTATTTT.

This clonotype was seen more than once but under ten times. The chain combines TRBV13 with TRBJ2-7; the match to TRBD2 covers 11 bases. V lost 6 bases and J lost 7; bases outside the gene matches: 8. Germline V lookup: CDR1 PRHDT, CDR2 FYEKMQ (reference sequence). This CDR3 is built from 14 residues. This CDR3 is CASRVAGGPREQYF. The CDR3 DNA sequence: TGTGCCAGCAGGGTAGCGGGAGGGCCGCGGGAGCAGTACTTC.

This clonotype came up a few times. J is TRBJ1-2 and V is TRBV30; possible D gene TRBD1, 5 bases. Looked up from germline, CDR1 is GTSNPN and CDR2 is SVGIG (reference sequence). This CDR3 has 14 residues. The germline V and J ends were trimmed by 0 bases and 2 bases, with 10 bases remaining between them. This chain's CDR3 is CAWSVLGENYGYTF. CDR3 bases: TGTGCCTGGAGTGTACTAGGGGAAAACTATGGCTACACCTTC.

This clonotype showed up just a few times. The chain combines TRBV20-1 with TRBJ2-1, with 11 bases that match TRBD2. Looked up from germline, CDR1 is DFQATT and CDR2 is SNEGSKA (reference sequence). The CDR3 totals 17 residues. The V segment lost 4 bases and the J segment 3 bases; nucleotides outside the gene matches: 11. In nucleotides, the CDR3 is TGCAGTGCTACACCACTTCTAGCGGGAGGATACTACAATGAGCAGTTCTTC. It translates to CSATPLLAGGYYNEQFF.

The rearrangement links TRBV20-1 to TRBJ2-1, with 8 nucleotides matching TRBD1. CDR1 and CDR2 (germline): DFQATT, SNEGSKA (reference sequence). The CDR3 length is 15 residues. Trimming cost V 6 bases and J 2 bases; bases outside gene matches: 9. The CDR3 DNA is TGCAGTGCCGAATCGACAGGGGACCCCTACAATGAGCAGTTCTTC. Translating it yields CSAESTGDPYNEQFF.

The chain is built from TRBV12-3 or TRBV12-4 and TRBJ2-7; 8 bases are shared with TRBD2. J was trimmed by 2 bases and V by 3 bases; bases with no gene match: 6. The CDR3 extends over 15 amino acids. CDR3 DNA: TGTGCCAGCAGTTTTGAGGCGGGAGGAGCCTACGAGCAGTACTTC. Encoded protein: CASSFEAGGAYEQYF.

Concerning this clonotype: The junction and the germline gene differ at one end; a read error may be behind it. CDR3: CVSSLANSANTEAFF. The CDR3 bases are TGCGTCAGCAGCTTGGCCAACAGCGCGAACACTGAAGCTTTCTTT. This chain uses TRBV5-1 with TRBJ1-1, with D unclear. CDR3 size: 15 residues. Germline loops: CDR1 SGHRS, CDR2 YFSETQ. Supplemented by reference TRBV5-1 and TRBJ1-1, the full variable domain reads KAGVTQTPRYLIKTRGQQVTLSCSPISGHRSVSWYQQTPGQGLQFLFEYFSETQRNKGNFPGRFSGRQFSNSRSEMNVSTLELGDSALYLCVSSLANSANTEAFFGQGTRLTVV.

This clonotype was detected many times. The rearrangement joins TRBV30 to TRBJ1-2, with unresolved D. Trimming took off 0 bases at V and 5 bases at J, with 7 bases between the two ends. The CDR3 covers 12 residues. Germline V lookup: CDR1 GTSNPN, CDR2 SVGIG (reference sequence). The CDR3 is CAWSVGGYGYTF. As DNA, the CDR3 is TGTGCCTGGAGTGTAGGCGGTTATGGCTACACCTTC.